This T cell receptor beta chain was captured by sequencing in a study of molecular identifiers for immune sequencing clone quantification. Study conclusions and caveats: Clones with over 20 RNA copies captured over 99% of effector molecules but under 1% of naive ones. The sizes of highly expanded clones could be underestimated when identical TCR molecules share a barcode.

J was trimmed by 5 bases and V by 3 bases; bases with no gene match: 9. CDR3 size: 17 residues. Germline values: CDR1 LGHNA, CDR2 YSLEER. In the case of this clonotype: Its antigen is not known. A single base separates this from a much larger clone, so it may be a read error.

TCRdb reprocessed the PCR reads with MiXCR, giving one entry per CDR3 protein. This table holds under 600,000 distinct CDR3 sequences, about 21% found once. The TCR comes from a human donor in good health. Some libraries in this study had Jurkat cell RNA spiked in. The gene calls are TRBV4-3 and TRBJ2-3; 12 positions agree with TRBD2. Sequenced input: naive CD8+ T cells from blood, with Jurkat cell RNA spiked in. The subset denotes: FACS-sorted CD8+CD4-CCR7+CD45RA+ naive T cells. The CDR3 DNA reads TGCGCCAGCAGCCAGATATTACTAGCGGGAGGTGGAGATACGCAGTATTTT. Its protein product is CASSQILLAGGGDTQYF.